This T cell receptor (beta chain) was recorded in a study of T cells in Graves' hyperthyroidism and ophthalmopathy. The overall study: The initial diagnosis was the point when peripheral blood was collected, ahead of any treatment. Regarding the study as a whole: The model made its ophthalmopathy prediction, and onset followed a median approximately six months later.

Patients between 18 and 65 years old had hyperthyroidism, newly diagnosed and lasting under 2 months. Clinical symptoms, serum thyroxine, TRAb, thyroid ultrasound and orbital computed tomography established diagnosis. Between the trimmed V and J ends, which lost 0 bases and 4 bases, there was a span of 13 bases. In germline, CDR1 is SGDLS, CDR2 YYNGEE. The CDR3 has 15 amino acids. From RNA transcripts, TCR beta CDR3 regions were amplified. HTBI primers were used for first-round RT-PCR of the TCR CDR3. TCRdb ran MiXCR on the multiplex PCR reads and lists one entry per CDR3 protein. The table lists hundreds of thousands of distinct CDR3 sequences, 35% to 40% of them singletons. In its sample, this clonotype was seen many times. Antigen: not known.

Sequenced sample: blood. The chain uses TRBV9 and TRBJ1-2; D remains unclear. The sequence was collected from a man aged 18 to 29 with Graves' hyperthyroidism. CDR3 DNA sequence: TGTGCCAGCAGCGTAGACGTCTTCACCTCCTATGGCTACACCTTC. Translated: CASSVDVFTSYGYTF.